This T cell receptor beta chain emerged from a study of naive and memory T cell subsets. Two oligonucleotides, mixed equimolar, formed the beta constant-region primer covering TRBC1 and TRBC2. TCRdb re-derived calls from the UMI-ligation and nested PCR reads in MiXCR, one entry per CDR3 protein. The sample consists of 140,000 to 150,000 distinct CDR3 sequences, approximately 17% of them appearing once. This clonotype has more than one count but fewer than ten. Antigen: not known. Points from the study as a whole: Naive repertoires, especially CD8, held a few larger clonotypes, possibly memory cells re-expressing CD45RA. Gini index rose across naive, CM, EM and EMRA in CD4 and CD8. In naive cells, over 90% of TCR sequences were seen only once.

Per germline, CDR1 SEHNR and CDR2 FQNEAQ (reference sequence). V gave up 1 base and J gave up 5 bases, with 14 bases separating them. The CDR3 is 15 residues long. This chain connects TRBV7-9 to TRBJ1-1, with D maybe TRBD1 (5 bases). The sequence came from a human donor in good health. The sequenced sample was naive CD4+ T cells from blood. The CDR3 loop reads CASSLVEGRGTEAFF. The CDR3 DNA is TGTGCCAGCAGCTTAGTTGAGGGACGAGGTACTGAAGCTTTCTTT.